Listed here is a single TCR beta chain. Its antigen target is currently unknown. There are no base qualities to consult, and no much larger clone falls within one base. This sample is part of a study of post-analysis software for immune sequencing data (dated by TCRdb to the mid-2010s). A note on the overall study: The recorded disease courses included relapsing-remitting, secondary progressive and progressive-relapsing multiple sclerosis, and some patients had no subtype annotation. The patient repertoires were compared against more than 10 previously published healthy control repertoires obtained from donors aged roughly 6 to 28 years. A subset of samples was prepared in parallel using single-end sample barcoding, then pooled and co-amplified after Illumina adapter ligation.

The method was PCR. The sample was run on an Illumina HiSeq 2500. Unique molecular identifiers were incorporated into TCR beta cDNA libraries to reduce PCR and sequencing biases. About 500,000 cDNA molecules were obtained for every 1 to 10 million input T cells, so each molecule roughly corresponded to one T cell. The same protocol used for the earlier healthy control dataset was applied to prepare and sequence the patient libraries. Samples belonging to the same batch were prepared together, multiplexed and sequenced on a shared HiSeq lane. Turning to the authors' computational methods: Raw barcoded reads were processed with MIGEC, and single-read molecular identifier groups were discarded before consensus assembly and CDR3 extraction. Clonotype tables were post-analysed with VDJtools, and diversity was normalized by down-sampling all datasets to the smallest sample size. To correct batch-related cross-sample contamination, repertoire overlap clustering matched CDR3 amino acid sequences but not nucleotide sequences. The public reads were reanalyzed by TCRdb: fastp trimming at Q25, MiXCR alignment, in-frame beta chains only. One record per CDR3 amino acid sequence lists the most common genes and DNA. TCRdb's processing, not the authors', yielded these V and J calls. This sample holds about 260,000 distinct CDR3 sequences; around 34% were observed only once. In total, the top ten clones hold 4.5% to 5.5% of the sample.

To demonstrate the VDJtools post-analysis software, TCR beta repertoires were profiled from the peripheral blood of about 14 young patients with multiple sclerosis. The patients with multiple sclerosis were children and adolescents between roughly 6 and 17 years of age. At the junction V is shortened by 6 bases and J by 5 bases; bases outside the gene matches: 2. Taken from cysteine to phenylalanine, the CDR3 has 12 residues. Only the CDR3 DNA is retained, 36 bases long and in frame from the first base. The full study reports these points: Compared with controls, multiple sclerosis patients had significantly lower normalized Chao1 diversity, a finding suggesting substantial peripheral T-cell clonal expansion. The multiple sclerosis patient group was slightly younger than the control group. Strong co-clustering of samples prepared in the same batch was shown by direct clustering with F measure, prompting a batch-effect correction. A handful of TRBV segments, including TRBV5-6, TRBV5-1 and TRBV20-1, were significantly more frequent in patients than controls.

The receptor was derived from a girl between 10 and 17 years old with multiple sclerosis. Sequenced input: blood. Recombination linked TRBV12-3 or TRBV12-4 to TRBJ2-3, with 7 bases in between that match TRBD1. For the CDR3, the sequence is CASRAGGDTQYF. The sequenced DNA: TGTGCCAGCAGAGCAGGGGGAGATACGCAGTATTTT.